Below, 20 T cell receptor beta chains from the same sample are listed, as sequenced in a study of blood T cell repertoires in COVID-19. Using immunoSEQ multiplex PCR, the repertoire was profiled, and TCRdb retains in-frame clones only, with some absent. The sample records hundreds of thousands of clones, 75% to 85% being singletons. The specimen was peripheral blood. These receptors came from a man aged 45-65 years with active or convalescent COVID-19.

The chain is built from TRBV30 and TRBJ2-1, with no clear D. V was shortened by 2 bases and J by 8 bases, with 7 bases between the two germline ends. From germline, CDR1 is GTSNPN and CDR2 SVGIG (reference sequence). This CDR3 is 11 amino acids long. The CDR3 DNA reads TGTGCCTGGAGTCCCCAGGATGAGCAGTTCTTC. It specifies CAWSPQDEQFF.

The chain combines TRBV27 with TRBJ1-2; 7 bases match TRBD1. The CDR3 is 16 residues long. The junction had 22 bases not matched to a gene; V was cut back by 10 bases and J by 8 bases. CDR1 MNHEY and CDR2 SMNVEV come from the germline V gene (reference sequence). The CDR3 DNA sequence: TGTGCCACTCCGACCAGGGGGGCCCGGGCTTGGGAAGGCTACACCTTC. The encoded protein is CATPTRGARAWEGYTF.

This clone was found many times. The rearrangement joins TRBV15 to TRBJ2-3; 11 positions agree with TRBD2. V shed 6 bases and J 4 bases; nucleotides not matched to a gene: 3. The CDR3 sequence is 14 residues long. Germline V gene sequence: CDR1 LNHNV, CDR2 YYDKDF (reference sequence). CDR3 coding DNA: TGTGCCACCAGTATAGCGGGAGGGTCAGATACGCAGTATTTT. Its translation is CATSIAGGSDTQYF.

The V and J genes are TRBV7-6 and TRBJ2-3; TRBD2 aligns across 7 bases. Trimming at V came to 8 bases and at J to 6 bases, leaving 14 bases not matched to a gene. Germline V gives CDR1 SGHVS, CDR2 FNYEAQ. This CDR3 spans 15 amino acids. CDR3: CASGALSGTRDTQYF. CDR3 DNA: TGTGCCAGCGGGGCGTTGAGCGGGACCCGGGATACGCAGTATTTT. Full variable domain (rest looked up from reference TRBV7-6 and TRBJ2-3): GAGVSQSPRYKVTKRGQDVALRCDPISGHVSLYWYRQALGQGPEFLTYFNYEAQQDKSGLPNDRFSAERPEGSISTLTIQRTEQRDSAMYRCASGALSGTRDTQYFGPGTRLTVL.

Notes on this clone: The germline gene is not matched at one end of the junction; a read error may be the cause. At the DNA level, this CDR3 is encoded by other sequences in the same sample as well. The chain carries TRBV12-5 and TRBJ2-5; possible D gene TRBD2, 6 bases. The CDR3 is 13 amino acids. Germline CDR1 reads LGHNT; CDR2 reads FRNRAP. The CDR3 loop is CASGLGGGETQYF. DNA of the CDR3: TGTGCTAGCGGTTTGGGGGGAGGAGAGACCCAGTACTTC.

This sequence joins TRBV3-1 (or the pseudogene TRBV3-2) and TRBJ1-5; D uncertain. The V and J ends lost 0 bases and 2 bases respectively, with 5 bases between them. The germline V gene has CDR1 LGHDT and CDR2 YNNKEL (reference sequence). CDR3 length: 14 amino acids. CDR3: CASSQELGNQPQHF. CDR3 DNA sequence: TGTGCCAGCAGCCAAGAACTTGGCAATCAGCCCCAGCATTTT.

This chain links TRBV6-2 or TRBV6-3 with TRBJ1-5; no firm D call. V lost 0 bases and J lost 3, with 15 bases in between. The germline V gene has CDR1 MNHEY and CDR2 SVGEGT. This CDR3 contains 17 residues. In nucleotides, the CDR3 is TGTGCCAGCAGTTACTCCACCGACCGACACACCAATCAGCCCCAGCATTTT. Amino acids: CASSYSTDRHTNQPQHF.

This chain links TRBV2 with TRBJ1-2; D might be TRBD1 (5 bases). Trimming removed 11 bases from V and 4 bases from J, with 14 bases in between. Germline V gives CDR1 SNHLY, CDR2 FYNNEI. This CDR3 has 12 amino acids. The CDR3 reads CASRGGPYGYTF. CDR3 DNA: TGTGCCTCCCGCGGGGGACCCTATGGCTACACCTTC.

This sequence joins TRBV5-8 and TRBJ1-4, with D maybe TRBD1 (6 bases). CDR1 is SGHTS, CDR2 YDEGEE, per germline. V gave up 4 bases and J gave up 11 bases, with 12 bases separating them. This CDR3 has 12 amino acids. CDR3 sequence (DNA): TGTGCCAGCAGCAGGGGGGGGAACAAACTGTTTTTT. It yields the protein CASSRGGNKLFF.

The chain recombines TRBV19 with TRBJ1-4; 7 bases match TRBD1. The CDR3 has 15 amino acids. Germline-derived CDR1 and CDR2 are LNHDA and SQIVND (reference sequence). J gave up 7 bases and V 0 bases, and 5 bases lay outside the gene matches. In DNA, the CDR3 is TGTGCCAGTAGTATAGAGACAGGGCCGAGTGAAAAACTGTTTTTT. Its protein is CASSIETGPSEKLFF.

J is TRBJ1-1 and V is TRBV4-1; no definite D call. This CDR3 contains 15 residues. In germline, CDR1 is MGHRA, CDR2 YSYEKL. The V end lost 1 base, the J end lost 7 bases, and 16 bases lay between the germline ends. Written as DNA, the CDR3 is TGCGCCAGCAGCCAAGCTTGGCAGGTTTTAAGTGAAGCTTTCTTT. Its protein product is CASSQAWQVLSEAFF.

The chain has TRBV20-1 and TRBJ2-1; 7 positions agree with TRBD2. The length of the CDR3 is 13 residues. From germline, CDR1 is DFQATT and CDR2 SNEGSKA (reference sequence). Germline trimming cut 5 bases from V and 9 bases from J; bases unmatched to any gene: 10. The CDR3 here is CSARGRVDGEQFF. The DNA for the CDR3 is TGCAGTGCTCGTGGGAGGGTTGACGGTGAGCAGTTCTTC.

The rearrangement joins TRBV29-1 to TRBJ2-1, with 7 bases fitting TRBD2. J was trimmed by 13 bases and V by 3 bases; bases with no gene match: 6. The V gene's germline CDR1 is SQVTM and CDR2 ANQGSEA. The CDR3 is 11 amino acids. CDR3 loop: CSVEFGTIQFF. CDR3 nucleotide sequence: TGCAGCGTTGAGTTCGGGACTATCCAGTTCTTC.

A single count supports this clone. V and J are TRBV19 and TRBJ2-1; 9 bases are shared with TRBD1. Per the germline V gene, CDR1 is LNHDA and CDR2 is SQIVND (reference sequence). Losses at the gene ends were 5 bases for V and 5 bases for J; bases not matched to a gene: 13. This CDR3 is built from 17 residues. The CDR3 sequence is CASSPPPWDRVDNEQFF. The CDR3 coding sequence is TGTGCCAGTAGTCCGCCCCCATGGGACAGGGTAGACAATGAGCAGTTCTTC.

CDR3: CAISEVPSGSQETQYF. The DNA for the CDR3 is TGTGCCATCAGTGAGGTCCCTAGCGGAAGCCAAGAGACCCAGTACTTC. V and J are TRBV10-3 and TRBJ2-5, with TRBD2 matching over 7 bases. The trim removed 2 bases at V and 1 base at J, leaving 7 bases unmatched. The CDR3 covers 16 residues. Germline CDR1 is ENHRY and CDR2 is SYGVKD.

CDR3 protein: CASSQGASHTEAFF. For the CDR3, the DNA is TGTGCCAGCAGCCAGGGGGCATCACACACTGAAGCTTTCTTT. The V and J genes are TRBV3-1 (or the pseudogene TRBV3-2) and TRBJ1-1, with D perhaps TRBD1 (6 bases). Trimming shortened V by 3 bases and J by 3 bases, and 11 bases separated the two germline ends. The CDR3 runs 14 residues. The germline V gene encodes CDR1 LGHDT and CDR2 YNNKEL (reference sequence).

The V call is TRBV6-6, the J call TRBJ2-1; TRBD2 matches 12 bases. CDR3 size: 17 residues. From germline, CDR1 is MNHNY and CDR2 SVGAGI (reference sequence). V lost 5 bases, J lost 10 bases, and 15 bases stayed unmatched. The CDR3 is CASSQYPLAGGPGEQFF. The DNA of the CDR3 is TGTGCCAGCAGTCAATACCCCCTAGCGGGAGGGCCGGGGGAGCAGTTCTTC.

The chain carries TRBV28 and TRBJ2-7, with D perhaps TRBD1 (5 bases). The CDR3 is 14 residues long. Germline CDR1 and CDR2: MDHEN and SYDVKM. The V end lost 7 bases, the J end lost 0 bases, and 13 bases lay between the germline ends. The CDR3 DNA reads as TGTGCCAGCAATGGGGCAGCCCCCTCCTACGAGCAGTACTTC. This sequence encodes CASNGAAPSYEQYF.

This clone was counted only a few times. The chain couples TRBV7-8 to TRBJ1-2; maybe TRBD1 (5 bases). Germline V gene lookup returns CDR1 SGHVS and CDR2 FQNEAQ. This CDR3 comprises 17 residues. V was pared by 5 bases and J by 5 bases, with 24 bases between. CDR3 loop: CASSLGKVGGDRYGYTF. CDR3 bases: TGTGCCAGCAGCCTGGGGAAAGTCGGGGGTGATAGGTATGGCTACACCTTC. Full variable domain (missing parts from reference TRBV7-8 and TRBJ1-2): GAGVSQSPRYKVAKRGQDVALRCDPISGHVSLFWYQQALGQGPEFLTYFQNEAQLDKSGLPSDRFFAERPEGSVSTLKIQRTQQEDSAVYLCASSLGKVGGDRYGYTFGSGTRLTVV.

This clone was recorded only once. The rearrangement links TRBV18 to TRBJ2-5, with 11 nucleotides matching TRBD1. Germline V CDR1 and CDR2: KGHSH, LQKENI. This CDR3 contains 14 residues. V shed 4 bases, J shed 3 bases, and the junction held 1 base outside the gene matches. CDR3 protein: CASSRDRGEETQYF. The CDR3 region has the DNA TGTGCCAGCTCACGGGACAGGGGGGAAGAGACCCAGTACTTC.